Listed below are T cell receptor beta chains from one sample, sequenced in a study of blood T cells in healthy people across ages. TCRdb ran MiXCR on the 5' RACE reads and lists one entry per CDR3 protein. The table shows about 1.6 million distinct CDR3 sequences, with roughly a third occurring only once. Material for sequencing was blood. The receptor source for this set is a woman under 40 in good health. The CDR3 runs from the conserved cysteine through the conserved F or W. A D gene is named only where the DNA matches it firmly. Some rows mark clone size as missing; the rest say once, few, many or name a class of expanded clone.

D gene: NA; J gene: TRBJ2-5; V gene: TRBV11-2; clone size: NA; CDR3 protein: CASTTQRGARETQYF; CDR3 DNA: TGTGCCAGCACCACCCAGAGGGGAGCGAGGGAGACCCAGTACTTC
D gene: TRBD2; J gene: TRBJ2-7; V gene: TRBV30; clone size: NA; CDR3 protein: CAWTRLAGASEQYF; CDR3 DNA: TGTGCCTGGACTAGACTAGCGGGAGCCTCCGAGCAGTACTTC
D gene: NA; J gene: TRBJ1-4; V gene: TRBV9; clone size: NA; CDR3 protein: CASSSGTAHEKLFF; CDR3 DNA: TGTGCCAGCAGCTCCGGGACGGCTCATGAAAAACTGTTTTTT
D gene: NA; J gene: TRBJ2-1; V gene: TRBV12-3/TRBV12-4; clone size: many; CDR3 protein: CASSLIATFDEQFF; CDR3 DNA: TGTGCCAGCAGTTTGATCGCTACCTTCGATGAGCAGTTCTTC
D gene: TRBD1; J gene: TRBJ2-1; V gene: TRBV7-6; clone size: few; CDR3 protein: CASSFDRVGSDEQFF; CDR3 DNA: TGTGCCAGCAGCTTCGACAGGGTAGGGAGCGATGAGCAGTTCTTC
D gene: NA; J gene: TRBJ2-5; V gene: TRBV9; clone size: NA; CDR3 protein: CVSSSRQGGETQYF; CDR3 DNA: TGTGTCAGCAGCTCTCGACAGGGAGGAGAGACCCAGTACTTC
D gene: TRBD1; J gene: TRBJ1-5; V gene: TRBV28; clone size: NA; CDR3 protein: CASRSGGGDQPQHF; CDR3 DNA: TGTGCCAGCAGATCAGGGGGCGGAGATCAGCCCCAGCATTTT
D gene: NA; J gene: TRBJ1-5; V gene: TRBV5-1; clone size: NA; CDR3 protein: CASSWEGLNQPQHF; CDR3 DNA: TGCGCCAGCAGCTGGGAGGGGCTTAATCAGCCCCAGCATTTT
D gene: NA; J gene: TRBJ1-4; V gene: TRBV10-3; clone size: few; CDR3 protein: CAISESQQTNEKLFF; CDR3 DNA: TGTGCCATCAGTGAGTCTCAGCAGACTAATGAAAAACTGTTTTTT
D gene: TRBD2; J gene: TRBJ2-7; V gene: TRBV13; clone size: once; CDR3 protein: CASSMWISGMGRGEQYF; CDR3 DNA: TGTGCCAGCAGCATGTGGATTAGCGGGATGGGTAGGGGGGAGCAGTACTTC
D gene: NA; J gene: TRBJ1-1; V gene: TRBV20-1; clone size: NA; CDR3 protein: CSARGGASNTEAFF; CDR3 DNA: TGCAGTGCTAGAGGGGGGGCATCGAACACTGAAGCTTTCTTT
D gene: TRBD2; J gene: TRBJ2-1; V gene: TRBV20-1; clone size: NA; CDR3 protein: CSARDPGTSGSDTYNEQVF; CDR3 DNA: TGCAGTGCTAGAGATCCGGGGACTAGCGGGAGTGATACCTACAATGAGCAGGTCTTC
D gene: TRBD1; J gene: TRBJ1-1; V gene: TRBV7-9; clone size: NA; CDR3 protein: CASSSTTGADTEAFF; CDR3 DNA: TGTGCCAGCAGTTCCACCACAGGGGCGGACACTGAAGCTTTCTTT
D gene: NA; J gene: TRBJ2-1; V gene: TRBV9; clone size: NA; CDR3 protein: CASSPRPGLDNEQFF; CDR3 DNA: TGTGCCAGCAGCCCCCGTCCGGGACTCGACAATGAGCAGTTCTTC
D gene: TRBD2; J gene: TRBJ2-1; V gene: TRBV20-1; clone size: NA; CDR3 protein: CSARVSIAGGPLFDEQFF; CDR3 DNA: TGCAGTGCTAGAGTGTCGATAGCGGGAGGGCCACTGTTTGATGAGCAGTTCTTC
D gene: TRBD1; J gene: TRBJ2-1; V gene: TRBV6-5; clone size: NA; CDR3 protein: CASSNYRGPNEQFF; CDR3 DNA: TGTGCCAGCAGCAACTACAGGGGGCCCAATGAGCAGTTCTTC
D gene: NA; J gene: TRBJ2-1; V gene: TRBV7-9; clone size: NA; CDR3 protein: CASSLARQERWNEQFF; CDR3 DNA: TGTGCCAGCAGCTTAGCTAGGCAGGAGAGGTGGAATGAGCAGTTCTTC
D gene: NA; J gene: TRBJ2-5; V gene: TRBV6-1; clone size: NA; CDR3 protein: CASSEEVLYQETQYF; CDR3 DNA: TGTGCCAGCAGTGAAGAGGTGCTGTACCAAGAGACCCAGTACTTC
D gene: NA; J gene: TRBJ1-5; V gene: TRBV28; clone size: NA; CDR3 protein: CASRASEGVQKPQHF; CDR3 DNA: TGTGCCAGCCGTGCGTCGGAGGGGGTACAGAAGCCCCAGCATTTT
D gene: NA; J gene: TRBJ2-5; V gene: TRBV27; clone size: NA; CDR3 protein: CASSQGLREAQYF; CDR3 DNA: TGTGCCAGCAGTCAGGGATTGAGGGAGGCCCAGTACTTC
D gene: TRBD1; J gene: TRBJ2-7; V gene: TRBV5-1; clone size: many; CDR3 protein: CASSWAAGQGAYEQYF; CDR3 DNA: TGCGCCAGCAGCTGGGCGGCGGGACAGGGGGCCTACGAGCAGTACTTC
D gene: TRBD1; J gene: TRBJ2-7; V gene: TRBV20-1; clone size: few; CDR3 protein: CRAPGTGYEQYF; CDR3 DNA: TGCAGGGCTCCCGGGACAGGCTACGAGCAGTACTTC
D gene: TRBD1; J gene: TRBJ1-2; V gene: TRBV12-3/TRBV12-4; clone size: NA; CDR3 protein: CASSSRDSERVGYTF; CDR3 DNA: TGTGCCAGCAGTTCGAGGGACAGCGAGCGCGTGGGCTACACCTTC
D gene: NA; J gene: TRBJ1-3; V gene: TRBV7-9; clone size: NA; CDR3 protein: CASSSEARNTIYF; CDR3 DNA: TGTGCCAGCAGCTCGGAGGCCAGAAACACCATATATTTT
D gene: NA; J gene: TRBJ2-3; V gene: TRBV7-2; clone size: many; CDR3 protein: CASSPPSGVHTDTQYF; CDR3 DNA: TGTGCCAGCAGCCCTCCGTCGGGGGTCCACACAGATACGCAGTATTTT
D gene: TRBD2; J gene: TRBJ2-3; V gene: TRBV20-1; clone size: NA; CDR3 protein: CSASLEGYSGGTASTDTQYF; CDR3 DNA: TGCAGTGCTAGTCTCGAAGGGTATAGCGGGGGGACCGCTAGCACAGATACGCAGTATTTT
D gene: TRBD2; J gene: TRBJ2-2; V gene: TRBV28; clone size: NA; CDR3 protein: CASSYTHGTSGGTLNTGELFF; CDR3 DNA: TGTGCCAGCAGTTACACTCACGGGACTAGCGGGGGGACGTTGAACACCGGGGAGCTGTTTTTT
D gene: NA; J gene: TRBJ2-1; V gene: TRBV5-1; clone size: NA; CDR3 protein: CASSLERGAYNERFF; CDR3 DNA: TGCGCCAGCAGCTTGGAACGGGGGGCCTACAATGAGCGGTTCTTC
D gene: TRBD1; J gene: TRBJ2-2; V gene: TRBV4-1; clone size: NA; CDR3 protein: CASSHPGQGAGELFF; CDR3 DNA: TGCGCCAGCAGCCACCCGGGACAGGGGGCCGGGGAGCTGTTTTTT
D gene: NA; J gene: TRBJ1-2; V gene: TRBV4-1; clone size: NA; CDR3 protein: CASSQKGDGTPYGYTF; CDR3 DNA: TGCGCCAGCAGCCAAAAAGGGGACGGAACCCCCTATGGCTACACCTTC
D gene: NA; J gene: TRBJ2-7; V gene: TRBV20-1; clone size: many; CDR3 protein: CSARGHPTGHSTYEQYF; CDR3 DNA: TGCAGTGCTAGAGGGCACCCAACGGGACACTCGACCTACGAGCAGTACTTC
D gene: NA; J gene: TRBJ1-5; V gene: TRBV6-5; clone size: NA; CDR3 protein: CASRTSKGSNQPQHF; CDR3 DNA: TGTGCCAGCAGGACTTCCAAGGGTAGCAATCAGCCCCAGCATTTT
D gene: NA; J gene: TRBJ2-1; V gene: TRBV5-4; clone size: NA; CDR3 protein: CATSIMDEQFF; CDR3 DNA: TGTGCCACCTCCATTATGGATGAGCAGTTCTTC
D gene: NA; J gene: TRBJ2-3; V gene: TRBV20-1; clone size: few; CDR3 protein: CSARDRSWWEWGSSTDTQYF; CDR3 DNA: TGCAGTGCTAGAGATCGGTCTTGGTGGGAGTGGGGCTCTAGCACAGATACGCAGTATTTT
D gene: NA; J gene: TRBJ2-5; V gene: TRBV7-8; clone size: few; CDR3 protein: CASSLSSGAQYF; CDR3 DNA: TGTGCCAGCAGCTTAAGCTCCGGAGCCCAGTACTTC
D gene: TRBD2; J gene: TRBJ2-1; V gene: TRBV20-1; clone size: few; CDR3 protein: CSAEQLARSYNEQFF; CDR3 DNA: TGCAGTGCTGAGCAACTAGCGAGGTCCTACAATGAGCAGTTCTTC
D gene: TRBD2; J gene: TRBJ2-7; V gene: TRBV20-1; clone size: NA; CDR3 protein: CSARKGTSGIDEQYF; CDR3 DNA: TGCAGTGCTAGGAAAGGGACTAGCGGGATCGACGAGCAGTACTTC
D gene: TRBD1; J gene: TRBJ1-2; V gene: TRBV12-3/TRBV12-4; clone size: few; CDR3 protein: CASSPTGGSGGGYTF; CDR3 DNA: TGTGCCAGCAGCCCGACAGGGGGCAGTGGTGGTGGCTACACCTTC
D gene: NA; J gene: TRBJ2-7; V gene: TRBV20-1; clone size: NA; CDR3 protein: CSARDRIRALRPYEQYF; CDR3 DNA: TGCAGTGCTAGGGATCGAATCCGGGCCTTGAGGCCCTACGAGCAGTACTTC
D gene: TRBD1; J gene: TRBJ2-3; V gene: TRBV11-1; clone size: NA; CDR3 protein: CASSFLDRGLGDTQYF; CDR3 DNA: TGTGCCAGCAGCTTCTTAGACAGGGGATTAGGGGATACGCAGTATTTT
D gene: NA; J gene: TRBJ2-3; V gene: TRBV20-1; clone size: few; CDR3 protein: CSARVATGFHGSDTQYF; CDR3 DNA: TGCAGTGCTAGAGTCGCCACAGGGTTTCACGGTTCAGATACGCAGTATTTT
D gene: NA; J gene: TRBJ2-7; V gene: TRBV6-1; clone size: few; CDR3 protein: CASSPNRPGGQYEQYF; CDR3 DNA: TGTGCCAGCAGCCCTAACCGGCCAGGCGGGCAATACGAGCAGTACTTC
D gene: NA; J gene: TRBJ1-2; V gene: TRBV12-3/TRBV12-4; clone size: many; CDR3 protein: CASMAPGQNYGYTF; CDR3 DNA: TGTGCCAGCATGGCCCCCGGACAGAACTATGGCTACACCTTC
D gene: NA; J gene: TRBJ2-1; V gene: TRBV12-3/TRBV12-4; clone size: NA; CDR3 protein: CASTQILALDYNEQFF; CDR3 DNA: TGTGCCAGCACTCAAATTCTAGCCCTAGACTACAATGAGCAGTTCTTC
D gene: TRBD2; J gene: TRBJ2-1; V gene: TRBV6-2/TRBV6-3; clone size: NA; CDR3 protein: CASSYDGGGSYNEQFF; CDR3 DNA: TGTGCCAGCAGTTACGACGGCGGGGGCTCCTACAATGAGCAGTTCTTC
D gene: TRBD2; J gene: TRBJ2-5; V gene: TRBV6-6; clone size: few; CDR3 protein: CASRNLAGVEETQYF; CDR3 DNA: TGTGCCAGCAGAAACTTAGCGGGAGTTGAGGAGACCCAGTACTTC
D gene: NA; J gene: TRBJ1-2; V gene: TRBV2; clone size: NA; CDR3 protein: CASSRDGGGYGYTF; CDR3 DNA: TGTGCCAGCAGTAGGGACGGAGGGGGCTATGGCTACACCTTC
D gene: TRBD2; J gene: TRBJ2-1; V gene: TRBV12-5; clone size: few; CDR3 protein: CASGRGTSDGEQFF; CDR3 DNA: TGTGCTAGTGGAAGAGGGACTAGCGACGGTGAGCAGTTCTTC
D gene: TRBD2; J gene: TRBJ2-2; V gene: TRBV19; clone size: NA; CDR3 protein: CASSREGGTGELFF; CDR3 DNA: TGTGCCAGTTCACGGGAGGGCGGTACCGGGGAGCTGTTTTTT
D gene: NA; J gene: TRBJ2-1; V gene: TRBV4-2; clone size: few; CDR3 protein: CASSLAPTFNEQFF; CDR3 DNA: TGTGCCAGCAGCCTGGCACCGACTTTCAATGAGCAGTTCTTC
D gene: TRBD1; J gene: TRBJ2-7; V gene: TRBV3-1; clone size: few; CDR3 protein: CASSQEGTGGGYEQYF; CDR3 DNA: TGTGCCAGCAGCCAGGAGGGGACAGGGGGCGGGTACGAGCAGTACTTC
D gene: TRBD2; J gene: TRBJ2-1; V gene: TRBV20-1; clone size: few; CDR3 protein: CSARDTGLAGGPPYNEQFF; CDR3 DNA: TGCAGTGCTAGAGATACCGGGCTAGCGGGAGGGCCCCCCTACAATGAGCAGTTCTTC
D gene: NA; J gene: TRBJ2-3; V gene: TRBV3-1; clone size: few; CDR3 protein: CASSQDARTDTQYF; CDR3 DNA: TGTGCCAGCAGCCAAGATGCACGCACAGATACGCAGTATTTT
D gene: TRBD1; J gene: TRBJ1-1; V gene: TRBV30; clone size: NA; CDR3 protein: CAAGTGSEAFF; CDR3 DNA: TGTGCTGCCGGGACAGGCTCTGAAGCTTTCTTT
D gene: NA; J gene: TRBJ2-4; V gene: TRBV18; clone size: NA; CDR3 protein: CASSPRPGRKNIQYF; CDR3 DNA: TGTGCCAGCTCACCAAGGCCGGGGCGGAAAAACATTCAGTACTTC
D gene: TRBD1; J gene: TRBJ1-2; V gene: TRBV7-9; clone size: few; CDR3 protein: CASSVTGTEHGYTF; CDR3 DNA: TGTGCCAGCAGCGTAACCGGGACAGAACATGGCTACACCTTC
D gene: TRBD2; J gene: TRBJ2-2; V gene: TRBV6-6; clone size: NA; CDR3 protein: CASSYSFGTRDTGELFF; CDR3 DNA: TGTGCCAGCAGTTACTCATTCGGGACTAGGGACACCGGGGAGCTGTTTTTT